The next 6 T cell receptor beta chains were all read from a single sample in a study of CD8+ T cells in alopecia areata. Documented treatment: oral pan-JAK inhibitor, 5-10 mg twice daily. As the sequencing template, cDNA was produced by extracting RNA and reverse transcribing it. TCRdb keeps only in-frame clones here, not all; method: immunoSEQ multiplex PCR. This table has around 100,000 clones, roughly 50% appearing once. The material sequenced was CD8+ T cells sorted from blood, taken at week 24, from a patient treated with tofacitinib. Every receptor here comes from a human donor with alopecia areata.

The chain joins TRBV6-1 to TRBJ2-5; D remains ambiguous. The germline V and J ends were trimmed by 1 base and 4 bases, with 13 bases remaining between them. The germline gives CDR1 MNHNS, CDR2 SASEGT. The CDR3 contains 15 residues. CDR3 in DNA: TGTGCCAGCAGTGAAGAGGTATACATTGGAGAGACCCAGTACTTC. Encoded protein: CASSEEVYIGETQYF.

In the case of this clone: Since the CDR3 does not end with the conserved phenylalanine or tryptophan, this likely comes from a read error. CDR3 DNA sequence: TGTGCCACTCTTCGGGTCTCTGGGGCCAACGTCCTGACTTCC. It is translated as CATLRVSGANVLTS. This chain links TRBV7-8 with TRBJ2-6; no reliable D call. In germline, CDR1 is SGHVS, CDR2 FQNEAQ. The CDR3 is 14 amino acids. V was pared by 10 bases and J by 0 bases, with 10 bases between.

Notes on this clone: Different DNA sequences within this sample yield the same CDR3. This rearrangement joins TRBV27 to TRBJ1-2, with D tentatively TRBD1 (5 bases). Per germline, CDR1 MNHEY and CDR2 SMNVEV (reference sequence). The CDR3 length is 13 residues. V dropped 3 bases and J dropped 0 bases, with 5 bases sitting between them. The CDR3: CASSLTANYGYTF. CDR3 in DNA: TGTGCCAGCAGTTTGACAGCTAACTATGGCTACACCTTC.

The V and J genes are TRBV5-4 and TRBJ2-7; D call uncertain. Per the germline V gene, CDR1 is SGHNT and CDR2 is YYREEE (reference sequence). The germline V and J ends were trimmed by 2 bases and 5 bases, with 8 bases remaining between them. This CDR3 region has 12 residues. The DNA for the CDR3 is TGTGCCAGCAGCTTCGGACCTAACGAGCAGTACTTC. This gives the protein CASSFGPNEQYF.

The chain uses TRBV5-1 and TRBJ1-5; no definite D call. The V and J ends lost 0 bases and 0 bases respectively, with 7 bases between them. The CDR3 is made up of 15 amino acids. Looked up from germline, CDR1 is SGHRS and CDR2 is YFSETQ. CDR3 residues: CASSLDPDSNQPQHF. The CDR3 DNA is TGCGCCAGCAGCTTGGACCCGGATAGCAATCAGCCCCAGCATTTT.

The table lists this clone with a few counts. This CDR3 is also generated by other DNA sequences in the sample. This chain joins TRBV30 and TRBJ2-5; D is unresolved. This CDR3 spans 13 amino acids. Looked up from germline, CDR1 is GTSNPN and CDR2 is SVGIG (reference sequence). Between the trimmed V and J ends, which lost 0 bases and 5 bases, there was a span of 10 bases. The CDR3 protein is CAWSVMGGETQYF. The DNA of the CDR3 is TGTGCCTGGAGTGTAATGGGCGGCGAGACCCAGTACTTC.